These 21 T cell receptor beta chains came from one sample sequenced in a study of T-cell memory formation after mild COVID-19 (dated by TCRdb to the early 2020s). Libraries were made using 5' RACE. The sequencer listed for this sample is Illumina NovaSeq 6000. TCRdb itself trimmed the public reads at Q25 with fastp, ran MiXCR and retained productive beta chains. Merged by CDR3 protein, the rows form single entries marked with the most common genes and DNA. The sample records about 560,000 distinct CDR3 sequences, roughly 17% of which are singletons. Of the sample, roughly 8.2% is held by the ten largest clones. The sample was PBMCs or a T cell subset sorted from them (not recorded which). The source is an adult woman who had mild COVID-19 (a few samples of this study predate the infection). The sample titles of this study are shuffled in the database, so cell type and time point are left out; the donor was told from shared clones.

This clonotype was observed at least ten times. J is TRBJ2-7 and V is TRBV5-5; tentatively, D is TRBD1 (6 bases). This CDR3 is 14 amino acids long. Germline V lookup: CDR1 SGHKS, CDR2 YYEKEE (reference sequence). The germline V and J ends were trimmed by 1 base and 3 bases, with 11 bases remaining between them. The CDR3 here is CASSLRTVGYEQYF. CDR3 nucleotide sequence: TGTGCCAGCAGCTTGAGGACAGTGGGCTACGAGCAGTACTTC.

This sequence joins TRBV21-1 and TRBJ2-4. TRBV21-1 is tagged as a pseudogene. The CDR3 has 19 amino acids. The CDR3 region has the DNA TGTGCCAGCAGCAAAGTCACGGCCTATCTGACTAGCGGCAAAAACATTCAGTACTTC. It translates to CASSKVTAYLTSGKNIQYF.

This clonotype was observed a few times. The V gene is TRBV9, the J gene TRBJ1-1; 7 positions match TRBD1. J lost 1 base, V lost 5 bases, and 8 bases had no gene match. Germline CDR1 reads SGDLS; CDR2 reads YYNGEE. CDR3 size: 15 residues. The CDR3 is CASRYTGQPNTEAFF. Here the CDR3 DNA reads TGTGCCAGCAGATATACGGGACAGCCGAACACTGAAGCTTTCTTT.

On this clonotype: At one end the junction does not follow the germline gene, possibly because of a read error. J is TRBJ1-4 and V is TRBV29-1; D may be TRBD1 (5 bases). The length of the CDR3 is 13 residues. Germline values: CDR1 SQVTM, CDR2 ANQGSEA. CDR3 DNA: TGCAGCGTTGAAGAGGCGGAAAACAGGCATACTGTTTTT. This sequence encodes CSVEEAENRHTVF.

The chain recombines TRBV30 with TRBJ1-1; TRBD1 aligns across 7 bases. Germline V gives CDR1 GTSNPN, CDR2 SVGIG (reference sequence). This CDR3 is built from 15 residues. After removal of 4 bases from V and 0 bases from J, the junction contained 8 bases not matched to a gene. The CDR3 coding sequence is TGTGCCTGGAACGATCCGACAGGGATGAACACTGAAGCTTTCTTT. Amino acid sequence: CAWNDPTGMNTEAFF. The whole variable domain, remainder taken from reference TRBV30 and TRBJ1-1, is SQTIHQWPATLVQPVGSPLSLECTVEGTSNPNLYWYRQAAGRGLQLLFYSVGIGQISSEVPQNLSASRPQDRQFILSSKKLLLSDSGFYLCAWNDPTGMNTEAFFGQGTRLTVV.

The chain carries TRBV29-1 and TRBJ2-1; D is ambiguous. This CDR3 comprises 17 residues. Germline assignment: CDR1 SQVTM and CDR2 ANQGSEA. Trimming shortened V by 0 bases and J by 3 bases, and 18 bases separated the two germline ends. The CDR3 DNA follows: TGCAGCGTTGAAGAAGGGCAGCAGACCCTGGACTACAATGAGCAGTTCTTC. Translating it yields CSVEEGQQTLDYNEQFF.

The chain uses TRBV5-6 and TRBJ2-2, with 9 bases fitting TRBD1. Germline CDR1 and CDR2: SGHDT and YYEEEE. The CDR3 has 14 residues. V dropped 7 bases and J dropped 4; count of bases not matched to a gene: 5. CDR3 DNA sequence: TGTGCCAGCGGGACAGGGTTCGGCACCGGGGAGCTGTTTTTT. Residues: CASGTGFGTGELFF.

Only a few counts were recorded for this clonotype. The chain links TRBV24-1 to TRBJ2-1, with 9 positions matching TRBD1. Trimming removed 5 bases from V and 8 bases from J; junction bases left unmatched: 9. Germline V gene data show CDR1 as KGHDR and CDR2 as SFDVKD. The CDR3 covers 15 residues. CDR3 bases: TGTGCCACCAGTGCCGGGACAGGGACTTGGGATGAGCAGTTCTTC. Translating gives CATSAGTGTWDEQFF.

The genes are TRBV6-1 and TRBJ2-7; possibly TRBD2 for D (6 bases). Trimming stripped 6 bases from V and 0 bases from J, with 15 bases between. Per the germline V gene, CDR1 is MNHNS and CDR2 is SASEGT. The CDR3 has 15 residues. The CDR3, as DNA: TGTGCCAGCAGCTCGGAGGGCACGGGCTCCTACGAGCAGTACTTC. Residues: CASSSEGTGSYEQYF.

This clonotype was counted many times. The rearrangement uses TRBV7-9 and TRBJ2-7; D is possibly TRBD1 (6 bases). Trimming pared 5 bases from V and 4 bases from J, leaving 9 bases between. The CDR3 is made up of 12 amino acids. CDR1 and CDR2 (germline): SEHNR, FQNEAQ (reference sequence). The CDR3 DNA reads TGTGCCAGCAGCCAGGACAGTTACGAGCAGTACTTC. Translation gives CASSQDSYEQYF.

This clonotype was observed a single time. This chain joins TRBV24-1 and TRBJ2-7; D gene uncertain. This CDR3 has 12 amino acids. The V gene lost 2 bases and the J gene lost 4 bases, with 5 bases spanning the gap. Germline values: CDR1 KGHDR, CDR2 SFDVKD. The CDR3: CATSDSDYEQYF. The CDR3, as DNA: TGTGCCACCAGTGATTCGGATTACGAGCAGTACTTC.

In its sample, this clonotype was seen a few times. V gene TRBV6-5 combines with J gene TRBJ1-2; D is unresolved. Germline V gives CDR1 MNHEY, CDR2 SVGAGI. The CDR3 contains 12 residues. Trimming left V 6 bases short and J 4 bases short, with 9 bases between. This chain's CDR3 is CASSGSSYGYTF. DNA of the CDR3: TGTGCCAGCAGCGGCTCCTCCTATGGCTACACCTTC.

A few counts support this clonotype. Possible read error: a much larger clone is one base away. The CDR3 nucleotides read TGTGCCAGCAGTGTTGACACTGAAGCTTTCTTT. It specifies CASSVDTEAFF. The chain links TRBV2 to TRBJ1-1; no clear D. CDR3 length: 11 residues. CDR1 is SNHLY, CDR2 FYNNEI, per germline. The ends were cut back, 4 bases at V and 3 bases at J, with 3 bases in the middle. The complete variable domain, with remaining parts taken from reference TRBV2 and TRBJ1-1, reads EPEVTQTPSHQVTQMGQEVILRCVPISNHLYFYWYRQILGQKVEFLVSFYNNEISEKSEIFDDQFSVERPDGSNFTLKIRSTKLEDSAMYFCASSVDTEAFFGQGTRLTVV.

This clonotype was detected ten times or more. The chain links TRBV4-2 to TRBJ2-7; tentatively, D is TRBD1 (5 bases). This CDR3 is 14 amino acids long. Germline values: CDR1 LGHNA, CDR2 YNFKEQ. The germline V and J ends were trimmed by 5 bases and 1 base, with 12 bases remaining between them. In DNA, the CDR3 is TGTGCCAGCAGCTTAAGACAGTCTTCCTACGAGCAGTACTTC. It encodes CASSLRQSSYEQYF.

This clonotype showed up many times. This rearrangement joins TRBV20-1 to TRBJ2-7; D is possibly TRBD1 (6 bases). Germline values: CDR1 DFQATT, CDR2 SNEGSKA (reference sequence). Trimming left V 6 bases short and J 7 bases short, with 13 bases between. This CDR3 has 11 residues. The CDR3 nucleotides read TGCAGTGCCCCCTGGCAGGGGGAGCAGTACTTC. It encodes CSAPWQGEQYF.

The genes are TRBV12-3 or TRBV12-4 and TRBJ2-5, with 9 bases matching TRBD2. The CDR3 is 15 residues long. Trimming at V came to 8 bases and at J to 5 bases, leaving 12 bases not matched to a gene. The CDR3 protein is CASVSSGVDGETQYF. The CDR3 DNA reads TGTGCCAGCGTTTCTAGCGGGGTGGACGGGGAGACCCAGTACTTC.

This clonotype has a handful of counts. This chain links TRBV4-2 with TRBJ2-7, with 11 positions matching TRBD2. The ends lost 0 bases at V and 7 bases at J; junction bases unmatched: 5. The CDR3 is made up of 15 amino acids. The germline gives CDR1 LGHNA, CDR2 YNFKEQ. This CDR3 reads CASSQEILAGGEQYF. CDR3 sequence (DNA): TGTGCCAGCAGCCAAGAGATTCTAGCGGGAGGTGAGCAGTACTTC.

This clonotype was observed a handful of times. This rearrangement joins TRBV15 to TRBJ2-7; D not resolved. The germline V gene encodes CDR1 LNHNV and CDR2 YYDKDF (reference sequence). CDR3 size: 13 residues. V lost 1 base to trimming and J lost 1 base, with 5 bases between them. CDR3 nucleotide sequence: TGTGCCACCAGCAGAGCACAGTCCTACGAGCAGTACTTC. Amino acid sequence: CATSRAQSYEQYF. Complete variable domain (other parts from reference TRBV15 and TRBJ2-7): DAMVIQNPRYQVTQFGKPVTLSCSQTLNHNVMYWYQQKSSQAPKLLFHYYDKDFNNEADTPDNFQSRRPNTSFCFLDIRSPGLGDTAMYLCATSRAQSYEQYFGPGTRLTVT.

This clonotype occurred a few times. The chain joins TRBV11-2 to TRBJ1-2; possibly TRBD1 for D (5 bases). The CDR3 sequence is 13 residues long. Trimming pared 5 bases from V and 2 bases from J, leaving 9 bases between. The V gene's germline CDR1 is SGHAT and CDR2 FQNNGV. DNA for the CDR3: TGTGCCAGCAGCCCCGCAGGGAACTATGGCTACACCTTC. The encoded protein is CASSPAGNYGYTF.

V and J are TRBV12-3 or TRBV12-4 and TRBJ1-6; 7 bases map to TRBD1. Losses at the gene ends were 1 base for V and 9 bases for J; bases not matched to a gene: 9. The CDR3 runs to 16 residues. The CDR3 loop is CASSLGQQGWSSPLHF. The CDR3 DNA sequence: TGTGCCAGCAGTTTAGGGCAACAGGGGTGGAGTTCACCCCTCCACTTT.

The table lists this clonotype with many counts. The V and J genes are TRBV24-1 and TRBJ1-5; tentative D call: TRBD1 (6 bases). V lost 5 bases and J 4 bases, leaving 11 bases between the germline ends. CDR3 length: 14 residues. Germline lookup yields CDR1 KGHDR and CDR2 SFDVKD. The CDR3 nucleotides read TGTGCCACCAGTGGAGGGACACAAAATCAGCCCCAGCATTTT. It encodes CATSGGTQNQPQHF.